The source of this T cell receptor (beta chain) is a study of T cells after yellow fever vaccination. Whole-study context: Fractions of low cell number were prepared using SMART-Seq v4 Ultra Low Input.

Points from the study as a whole: Reappearing after the booster were most of the clones from primary vaccination (roughly 96% CD4, roughly 86% CD8). A minor fraction of clonotypes spanned both CD4 and CD8 compartments.

TCRdb re-analysed the 5' RACE reads in MiXCR, keeping a single row per CDR3 protein. The sample lists 450,000 to 600,000 distinct CDR3 sequences; 13% were seen once. To note about this clonotype: The antigen remains unidentified.

The CDR3 loop spans 15 amino acids. The V gene's germline CDR1 is LGHNA and CDR2 YSLEER. Trimming pared 0 bases from V and 1 base from J, leaving 10 bases between. The gene calls are TRBV4-3 and TRBJ2-7; D remains unclear. The material was PBMCs, obtained on the day of the yellow fever booster vaccination. This clonotype originated in a young man who received the YFV17D yellow fever vaccine. The DNA of the CDR3 is TGCGCCAGCAGCCAAGAAGGGTCGGAGTCCTACGAGCAGTACTTC. Its protein is CASSQEGSESYEQYF.